This TCR beta chain was documented in a study of PD-1 blockade in mismatch repair-deficient tumors. Every patient had mismatch repair deficiency by PCR or immunohistochemistry. The data were produced by immunoSEQ multiplex PCR, yet TCRdb's version contains in-frame clones alone and is incomplete. The sample consists of approximately 25,000 clones, nearly 85% of them appearing once. Germline loops: CDR1 MRHNA, CDR2 SNTAGT. The CDR3 consists of 14 residues. V lost 4 bases and J 0 bases, leaving 9 bases between the germline ends. The receptor was isolated from an adult with mismatch repair-deficient cancer. Sequencing used peripheral blood, obtained 12 weeks after starting pembrolizumab. The gene calls are TRBV6-4 and TRBJ1-1; D uncertain. CDR3 coding DNA: TGTGCCAGCAGTGTAGACGGAATGAACACTGAAGCTTTCTTT. Translation: CASSVDGMNTEAFF.